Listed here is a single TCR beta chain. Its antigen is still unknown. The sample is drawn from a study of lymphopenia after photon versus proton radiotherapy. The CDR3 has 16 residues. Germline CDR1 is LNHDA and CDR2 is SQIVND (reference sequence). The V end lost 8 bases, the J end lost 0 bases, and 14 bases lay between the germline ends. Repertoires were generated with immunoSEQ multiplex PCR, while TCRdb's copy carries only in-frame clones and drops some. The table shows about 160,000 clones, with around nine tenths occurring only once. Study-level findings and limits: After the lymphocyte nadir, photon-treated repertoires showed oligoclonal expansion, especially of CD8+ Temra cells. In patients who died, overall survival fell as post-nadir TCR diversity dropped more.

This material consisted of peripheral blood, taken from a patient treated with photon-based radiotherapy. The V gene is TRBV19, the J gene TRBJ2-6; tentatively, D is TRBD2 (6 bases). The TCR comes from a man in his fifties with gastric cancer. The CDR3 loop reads CASGTVSSSGANVLTF. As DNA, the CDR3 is TGTGCCAGTGGGACTGTCTCCAGCTCTGGGGCCAACGTCCTGACTTTC.